This TCR beta chain stems from a study of T cell responses to AZD1222 COVID-19 vaccine. About the research overall: Second doses that came at about 4 or about 12 weeks were put together.

Sequencing used immunoSEQ multiplex PCR; TCRdb keeps in-frame clones, though not all of them. The sample lists under 130,000 clones, about 88% occurring once. The CDR3 is 14 amino acids. J gave up 3 bases and V 7 bases, and 5 bases lay outside the gene matches. From germline, CDR1 is SGHTA and CDR2 FQGNSA. Points on this clone: Its specificity is not known.

Findings of the study overall: Baseline testing showed seropositivity in only six AZD1222 recipients. There were vaccine-associated CD4 TCRs across spike, dominant at 160-218 and 743-854. Spike-specific TCR repertoires showed rising breadth and depth after two AZD1222 doses.

The source material was peripheral blood, sampled on day 0 of AZD1222 vaccination. This sequence was found in an adult in good health. The chain couples TRBV7-2 to TRBJ1-1, with TRBD1 identical over 10 bases. The CDR3 here is CASIGTGEYTEAFF. For the CDR3, the DNA is TGTGCCAGCATCGGGACAGGGGAGTACACTGAAGCTTTCTTT.